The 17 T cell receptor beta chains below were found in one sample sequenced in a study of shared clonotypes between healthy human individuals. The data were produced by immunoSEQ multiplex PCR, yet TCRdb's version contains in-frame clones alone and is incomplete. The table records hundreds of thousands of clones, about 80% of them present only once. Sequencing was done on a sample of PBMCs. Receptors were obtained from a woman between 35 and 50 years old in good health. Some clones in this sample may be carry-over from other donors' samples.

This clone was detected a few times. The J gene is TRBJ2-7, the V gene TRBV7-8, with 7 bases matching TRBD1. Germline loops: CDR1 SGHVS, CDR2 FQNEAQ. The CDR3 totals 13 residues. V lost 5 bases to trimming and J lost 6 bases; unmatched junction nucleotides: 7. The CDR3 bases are TGTGCCAGCAGCCCGCAGGGGGTTGGCGAGCAGTACTTC. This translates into CASSPQGVGEQYF.

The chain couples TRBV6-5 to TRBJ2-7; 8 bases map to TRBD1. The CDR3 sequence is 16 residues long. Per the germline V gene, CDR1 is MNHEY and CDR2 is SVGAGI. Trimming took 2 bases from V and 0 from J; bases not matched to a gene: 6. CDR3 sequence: CASSYKGQVSSYEQYF. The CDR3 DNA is TGTGCCAGCAGTTACAAGGGACAGGTTAGCTCCTACGAGCAGTACTTC.

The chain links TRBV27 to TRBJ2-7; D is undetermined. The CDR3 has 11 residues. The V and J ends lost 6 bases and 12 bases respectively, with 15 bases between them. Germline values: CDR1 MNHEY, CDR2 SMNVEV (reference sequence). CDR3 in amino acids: CASRNPRLWYF. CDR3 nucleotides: TGTGCCAGCAGAAACCCCAGGCTTTGGTACTTC.

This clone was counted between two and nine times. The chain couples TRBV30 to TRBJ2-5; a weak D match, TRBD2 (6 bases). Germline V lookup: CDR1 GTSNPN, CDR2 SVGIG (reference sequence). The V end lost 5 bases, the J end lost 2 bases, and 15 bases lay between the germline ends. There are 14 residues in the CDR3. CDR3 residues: CAWVAGSRQETQYF. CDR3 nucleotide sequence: TGTGCCTGGGTCGCCGGGAGCAGACAAGAGACCCAGTACTTC.

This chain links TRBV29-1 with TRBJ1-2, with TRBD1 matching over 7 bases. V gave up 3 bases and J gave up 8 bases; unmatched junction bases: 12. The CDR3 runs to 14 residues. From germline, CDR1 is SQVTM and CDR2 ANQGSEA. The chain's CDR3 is CSVDGRGQPSGYTF. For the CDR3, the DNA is TGCAGCGTTGACGGGAGGGGACAGCCCTCGGGCTACACCTTC.

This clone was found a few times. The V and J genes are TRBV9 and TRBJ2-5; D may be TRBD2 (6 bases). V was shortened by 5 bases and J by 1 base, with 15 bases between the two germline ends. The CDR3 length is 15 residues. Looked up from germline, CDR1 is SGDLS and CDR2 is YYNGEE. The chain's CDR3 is CASSDLRGGQETQYF. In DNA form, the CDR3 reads TGTGCCAGCAGTGACCTGCGGGGCGGCCAAGAGACCCAGTACTTC.

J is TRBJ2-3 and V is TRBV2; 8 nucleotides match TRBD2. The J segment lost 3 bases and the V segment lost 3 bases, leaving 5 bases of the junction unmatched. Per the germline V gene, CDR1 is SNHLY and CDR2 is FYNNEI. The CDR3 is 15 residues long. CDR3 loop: CASSDLAGMTDTQYF. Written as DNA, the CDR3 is TGTGCCAGCAGTGATTTAGCGGGAATGACAGATACGCAGTATTTT.

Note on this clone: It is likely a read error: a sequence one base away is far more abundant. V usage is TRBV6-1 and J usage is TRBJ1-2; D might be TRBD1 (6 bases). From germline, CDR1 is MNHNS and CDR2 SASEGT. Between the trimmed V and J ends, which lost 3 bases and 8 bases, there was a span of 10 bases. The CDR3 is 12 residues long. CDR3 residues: CASSETGRGYTF. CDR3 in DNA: TGTGCCAGCAGTGAGACAGGCCGGGGCTACACCTTC.

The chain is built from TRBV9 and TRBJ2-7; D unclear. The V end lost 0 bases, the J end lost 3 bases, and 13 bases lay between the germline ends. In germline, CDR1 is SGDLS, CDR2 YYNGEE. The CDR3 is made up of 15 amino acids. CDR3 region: CASSVGGDSLYEQYF. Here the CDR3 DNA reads TGTGCCAGCAGCGTAGGAGGAGATTCCCTCTACGAGCAGTACTTC.

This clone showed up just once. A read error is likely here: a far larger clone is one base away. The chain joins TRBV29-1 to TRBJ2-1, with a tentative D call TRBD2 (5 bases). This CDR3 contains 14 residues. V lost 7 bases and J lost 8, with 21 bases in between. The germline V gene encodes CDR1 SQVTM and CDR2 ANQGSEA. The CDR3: CSAEGLDPVDEQFF. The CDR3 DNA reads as TGCAGCGCTGAGGGCCTAGACCCTGTTGATGAGCAGTTCTTC.

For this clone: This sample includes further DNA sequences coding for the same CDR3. The CDR3 nucleotides read TGCGCCAGCAGCCTGGGACTTTCGAACACCGGGGAGCTGTTTTTT. Translating it yields CASSLGLSNTGELFF. V gene TRBV5-1 combines with J gene TRBJ2-2, with D tentatively TRBD2 (6 bases). This CDR3 contains 15 residues. With 4 bases removed from V and 0 bases from J, the gap between germline ends came to 10 bases. Germline loops: CDR1 SGHRS, CDR2 YFSETQ.

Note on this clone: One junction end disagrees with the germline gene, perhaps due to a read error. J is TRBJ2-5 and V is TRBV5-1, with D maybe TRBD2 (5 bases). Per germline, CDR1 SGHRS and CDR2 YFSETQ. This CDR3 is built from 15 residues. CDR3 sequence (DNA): TGCGCCAGTAGCTTTTTAGGGAGCTACGGAGCGACCCAGTACTTC. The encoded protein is CASSFLGSYGATQYF.

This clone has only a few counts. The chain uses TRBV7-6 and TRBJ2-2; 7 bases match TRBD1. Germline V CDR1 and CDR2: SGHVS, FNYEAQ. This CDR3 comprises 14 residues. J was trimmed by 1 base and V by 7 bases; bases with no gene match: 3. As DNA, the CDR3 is TGTGCCAGCACCTGGACAGGGAACACCGGGGAGCTGTTTTTT. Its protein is CASTWTGNTGELFF.

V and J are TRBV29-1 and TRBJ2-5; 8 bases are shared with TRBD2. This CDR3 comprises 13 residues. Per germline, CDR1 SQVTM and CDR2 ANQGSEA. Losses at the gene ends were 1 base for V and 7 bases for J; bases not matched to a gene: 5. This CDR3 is CSVEVGTSGTQYF. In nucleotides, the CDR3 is TGCAGCGTTGAAGTCGGGACTAGTGGGACCCAGTACTTC.

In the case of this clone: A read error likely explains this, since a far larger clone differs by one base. CDR3 loop: CASSEAEGELGTQYF. The CDR3, as DNA: TGTGCCAGCAGTGAAGCGGAGGGGGAGTTAGGGACCCAGTACTTC. The chain carries TRBV6-1 and TRBJ2-5; either TRBD1 or TRBD2 may supply D (6 bases each). CDR1 is MNHNS, CDR2 SASEGT, per germline. The length of the CDR3 is 15 residues. Trimming pared 0 bases from V and 7 bases from J, leaving 15 bases between.

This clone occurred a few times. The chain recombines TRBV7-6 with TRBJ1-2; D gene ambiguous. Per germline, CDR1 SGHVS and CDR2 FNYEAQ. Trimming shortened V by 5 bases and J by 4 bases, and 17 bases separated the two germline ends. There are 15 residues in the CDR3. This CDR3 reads CASSPNSGFPYGYTF. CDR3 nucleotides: TGTGCCAGCAGCCCCAACAGCGGATTTCCCTATGGCTACACCTTC.

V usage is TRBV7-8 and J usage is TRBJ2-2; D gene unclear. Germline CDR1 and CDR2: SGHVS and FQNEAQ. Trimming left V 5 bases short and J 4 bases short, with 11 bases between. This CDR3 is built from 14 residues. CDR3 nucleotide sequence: TGTGCCAGCAGCCAGAGCCGTATCACCGGGGAGCTGTTTTTT. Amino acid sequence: CASSQSRITGELFF.